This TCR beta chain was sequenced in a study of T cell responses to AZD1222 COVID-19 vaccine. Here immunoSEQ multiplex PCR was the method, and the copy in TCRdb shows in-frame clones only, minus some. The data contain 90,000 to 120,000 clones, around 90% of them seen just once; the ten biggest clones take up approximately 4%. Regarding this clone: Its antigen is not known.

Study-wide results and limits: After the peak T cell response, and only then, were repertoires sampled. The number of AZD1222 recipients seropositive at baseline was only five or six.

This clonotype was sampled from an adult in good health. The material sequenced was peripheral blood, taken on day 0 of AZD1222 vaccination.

The CDR3 DNA is TGTGCCAGCAGTGTACAGGGAATGGATGGCTACACCTTC. It is translated as CASSVQGMDGYTF. J is TRBJ1-2 and V is TRBV6-1; tentatively, D is TRBD1 (6 bases). The germline CDR1 and CDR2 sequences are MNHNS and SASEGT. CDR3 length: 13 residues. The V gene lost 4 bases and the J gene lost 6 bases, with 12 bases spanning the gap.